The clone carrying this TCR beta chain was seen only a few times. Antigen specificity is unknown. Trimming took off 1 base at V and 0 bases at J, with 9 bases between the two ends. The CDR3 covers 16 residues. CDR1 is MNHEY, CDR2 SVGAGI, per germline. Amplified regions were TCR beta CDR3 sequences from RNA transcripts. A set of HTBI primers served as the primers for a first-round RT-PCR of the TCR CDR3. TCRdb reanalysed the multiplex PCR reads using MiXCR and keeps one entry per CDR3 protein. The table lists over 350,000 distinct CDR3 sequences, 11% to 15% of them singletons. The entry originates in a study of T cells in Graves' hyperthyroidism and ophthalmopathy. Study outcomes and limitations: Blood also held most thyroid clonotypes expanded beyond 0.001.

Active moderate-to-severe ophthalmopathy, Clinical Activity Score at least 3, NOSPECS at least 4, under 3 months' duration. Investigators excluded patients with uncontrolled infection, other autoimmune disease, pregnancy or lactation. Diagnoses rested on clinical symptoms, serum thyroxine and TRAb, thyroid ultrasound and orbital computed tomography. Sequenced sample: blood. The TCR was taken from a man in his fifties with Graves' ophthalmopathy. The chain combines TRBV6-5 with TRBJ2-2; unclear D gene. The CDR3 nucleotides read TGTGCCAGCAGTTACTTGTGGGGTCCGAACACCGGGGAGCTGTTTTTT. As protein: CASSYLWGPNTGELFF.